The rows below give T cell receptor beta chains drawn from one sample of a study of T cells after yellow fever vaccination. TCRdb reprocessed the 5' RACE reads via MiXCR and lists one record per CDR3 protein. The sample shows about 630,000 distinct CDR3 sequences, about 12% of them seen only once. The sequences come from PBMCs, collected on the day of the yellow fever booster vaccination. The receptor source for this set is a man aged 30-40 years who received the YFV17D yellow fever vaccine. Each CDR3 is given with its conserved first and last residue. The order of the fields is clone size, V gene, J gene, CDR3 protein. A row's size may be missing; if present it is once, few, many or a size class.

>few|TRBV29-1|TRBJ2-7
CSVVTGRGEQYF
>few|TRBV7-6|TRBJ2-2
CASTPPSGELFF
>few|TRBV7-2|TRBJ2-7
CASSLNGPTLDEQYF
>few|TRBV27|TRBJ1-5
CAVRVEASNQPQHF
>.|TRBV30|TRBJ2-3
CAWSLGTRYSTDTQYF
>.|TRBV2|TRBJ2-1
CASTNSYNEQFF
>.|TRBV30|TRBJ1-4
CATGRTNEKLFF
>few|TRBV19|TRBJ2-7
CATSSRGPYEQYF
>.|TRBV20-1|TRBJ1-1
CSAEGRMNTEAFF
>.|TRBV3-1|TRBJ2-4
CASSQKGADIQYF
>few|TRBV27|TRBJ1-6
CASGSMTGANSPLHF
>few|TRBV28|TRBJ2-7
CASSDTRGTRYHEQYF
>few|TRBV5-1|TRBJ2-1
CASSLVQGGGNEQFF
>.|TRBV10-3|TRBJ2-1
CASARLGEQFF
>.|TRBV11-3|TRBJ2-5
CASSKGFQETQYF
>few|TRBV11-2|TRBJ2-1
CASSLGDLLAGSYNEQFF
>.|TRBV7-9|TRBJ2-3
CASSPTGLSTDTQYF
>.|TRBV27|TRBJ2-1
CASSLIGGVEQFF
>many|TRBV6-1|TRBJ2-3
CASSELAGADTQYF
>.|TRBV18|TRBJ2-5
CASAPGTGGYQETQYF
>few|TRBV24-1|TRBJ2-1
CATSPTGTPAREQFF
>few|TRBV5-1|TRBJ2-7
CASSAGTSGSSEQYF
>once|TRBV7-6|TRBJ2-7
CASSSEQTDDYEQYF
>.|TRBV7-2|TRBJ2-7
CAAGTGSYEQYF
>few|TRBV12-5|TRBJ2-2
CASGLPRSGKNTGELFF
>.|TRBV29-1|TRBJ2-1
CSSLAGPYNEQFF
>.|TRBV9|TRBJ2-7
CASSAFPGTDEQYF
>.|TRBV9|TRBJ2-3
CASSVGPGQGALADTQYF
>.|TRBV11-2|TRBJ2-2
CASSPEGENTGELFF
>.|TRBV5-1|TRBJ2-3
CASRQSGESVDTQYF
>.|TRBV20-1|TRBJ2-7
CSATGTSVSYEQYF
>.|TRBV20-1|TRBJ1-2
CSARNTGANYGYTF
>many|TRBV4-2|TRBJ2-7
CASSQVGSAVGTYEQYF
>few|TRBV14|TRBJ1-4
CASSLLQDSNEKLFF
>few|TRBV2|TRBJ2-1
CASSYSGIKFF
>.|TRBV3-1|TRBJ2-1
CASSLPGLAGRYEQFF
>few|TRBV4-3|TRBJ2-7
CASSQRTAAYEQYF
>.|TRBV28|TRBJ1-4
CASSLGDFNEKLFF
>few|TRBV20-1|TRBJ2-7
CSPRPDRRSSYEQYF
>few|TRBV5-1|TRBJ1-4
CASCPGQGPTNEKLFF
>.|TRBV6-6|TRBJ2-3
CASTGQGSDTQYF
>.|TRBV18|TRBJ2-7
CASSPGGTGNYEQYF
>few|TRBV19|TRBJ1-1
CASSIRGPPTSEAFF
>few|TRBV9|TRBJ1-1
CASSVQGNVDTEAFF
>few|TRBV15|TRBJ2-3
CATSRDITGFDTQYF
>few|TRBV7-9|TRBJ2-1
CASQRASSYNEQFF
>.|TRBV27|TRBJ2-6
CASGLSRSGANVLTF